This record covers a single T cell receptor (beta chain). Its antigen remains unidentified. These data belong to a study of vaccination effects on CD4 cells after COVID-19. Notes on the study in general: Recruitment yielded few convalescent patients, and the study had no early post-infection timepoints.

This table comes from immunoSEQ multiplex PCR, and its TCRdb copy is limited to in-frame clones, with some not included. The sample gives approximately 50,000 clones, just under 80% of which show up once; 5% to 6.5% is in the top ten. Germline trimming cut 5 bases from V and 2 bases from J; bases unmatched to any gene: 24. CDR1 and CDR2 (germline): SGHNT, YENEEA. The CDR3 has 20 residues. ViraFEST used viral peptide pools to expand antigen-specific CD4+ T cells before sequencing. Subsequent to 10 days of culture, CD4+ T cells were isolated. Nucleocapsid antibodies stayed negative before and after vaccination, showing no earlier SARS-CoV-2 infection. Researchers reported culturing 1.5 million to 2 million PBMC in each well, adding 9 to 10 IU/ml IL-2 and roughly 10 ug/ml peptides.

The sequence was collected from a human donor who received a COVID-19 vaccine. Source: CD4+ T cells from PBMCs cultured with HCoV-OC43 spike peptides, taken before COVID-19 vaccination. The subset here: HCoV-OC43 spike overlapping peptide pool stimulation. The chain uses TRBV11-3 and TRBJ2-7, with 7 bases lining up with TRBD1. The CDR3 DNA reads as TGTGCCAGCAGCGTCAAAAACTGGACAGGACCCAGAAAAATCACCTACGAGCAGTACGTC. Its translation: CASSVKNWTGPRKITYEQYV.